This TCR beta chain was observed in a study of a mutant IDH1 vaccine in newly diagnosed glioma. Study-wide context: Vaccination followed radiotherapy alone by 4-6 weeks, or accompanied temozolomide cycles. Treated patients had a mean age of around 40 years and a sex split that was roughly 60% male and roughly 38% female. Patients got radiotherapy, temozolomide, or both beforehand, and most got both.

The protocol was immunoSEQ multiplex PCR, while the TCRdb copy is restricted to in-frame clones and leaves out a portion. The repertoire holds roughly 60,000 clones, 80% to 90% seen once, with roughly 4% in the top ten. Time point noted: week 23, last vaccination. Alongside topical imiquimod, each dose of vaccine comprised 300 ug of mutant IDH1 20-mer peptide. A note on this clone: Its specificity is not known.

The CDR3 is 14 residues long. Germline V CDR1 and CDR2: MRHNA, SNTAGT. The V end was cut by 5 bases, the J end by 2 bases, with 10 bases between. Sequences were derived from PBMCs, sampled from a glioma patient whose treatment included an IDH1 peptide vaccine. The rearrangement uses TRBV6-4 and TRBJ2-1; tentatively, D is TRBD1 (6 bases). The sequence derives from a man aged 30 to 45 with glioma. The CDR3 reads CASSLKGAYNEQFF. In nucleotides, the CDR3 is TGTGCCAGCAGTCTGAAGGGGGCCTACAATGAGCAGTTCTTC.